These T cell receptor beta chains were read from a single sample in a study of primary melanoma T cells and metastatic recurrence. Clones were sequenced by immunoSEQ multiplex PCR, and TCRdb holds only the in-frame ones, with some missing. The table shows about 630 clones, with about 75% occurring only once. Sequencing was done on a sample of melanoma tumor tissue. The receptors were sampled from a human donor with melanoma. The CDR3 runs from the conserved cysteine through the conserved F or W. Fields, in order: CDR3 length, J gene, V gene, D gene, clone size, CDR3 protein, CDR3 DNA. The D gene is left open where the match is weak. Some rows mark clone size as missing; the rest say once, few, many or name a class of expanded clone.

19,TRBJ2-3,TRBV4-1,NA,NA,CASSRNGPHALLITDTQYF,TGCGCCAGCAGCCGCAACGGGCCCCACGCCCTCCTTATCACAGATACGCAGTATTTT
14,TRBJ1-1,TRBV11-3,NA,few,CASSPSRQNTEAFF,TGTGCCAGCAGCCCCTCCAGACAGAACACTGAAGCTTTCTTT
14,TRBJ2-7,TRBV23-1,TRBD1,NA,CASSFTGESYEQYF,TGCGCCAGCAGCTTCACAGGGGAATCCTACGAGCAGTACTTC
15,TRBJ1-3,TRBV14,NA,NA,CASSRNRRSGNTIYF,TGTGCCAGCAGCCGAAACAGGCGGTCTGGAAACACCATATATTTT
15,TRBJ2-5,TRBV9,TRBD2,NA,CASRIPSGGQETQYF,TGTGCCAGCAGGATACCTAGCGGGGGTCAAGAGACCCAGTACTTC
17,TRBJ2-7,TRBV4-1,TRBD1,NA,CASRRQGVTQSSYEQYF,TGCGCCAGCAGAAGGCAGGGGGTAACCCAAAGCTCCTACGAGCAGTACTTC
13,TRBJ1-6,TRBV14,NA,NA,CASSSRVASPLHF,TGTGCCAGCAGCTCCAGGGTCGCGTCACCCCTCCACTTT
17,TRBJ2-7,TRBV11-1,NA,once,CASSFGSGAGTSYEQYF,TGTGCCAGCAGCTTTGGAAGCGGTGCGGGGACCTCCTACGAGCAGTACTTC
14,TRBJ1-1,TRBV29-1,TRBD1,NA,CSVDFGTGNSGAFF,TGCAGCGTTGATTTCGGGACAGGGAATTCGGGAGCTTTCTTT
13,TRBJ1-1,TRBV28,NA,NA,CASSAGRRTEAFF,TGTGCCAGCAGTGCGGGGCGAAGAACTGAAGCTTTCTTT
12,TRBJ1-5,TRBV19,NA,NA,CASSGSYQPQHF,TGTGCCAGTAGCGGCAGTTATCAGCCCCAGCATTTT
16,TRBJ2-5,TRBV11-3,NA,NA,CASSLVPLQVQETQYF,TGTGCCAGCAGCTTAGTCCCTCTACAGGTCCAAGAGACCCAGTACTTC
14,TRBJ1-1,TRBV15,NA,NA,CASSLEMGRSEAFF,TGTGCCAGCAGCTTAGAAATGGGGAGGAGTGAAGCTTTCTTT
15,TRBJ1-5,TRBV11-3,TRBD1,NA,CASSGGTGYNQPQHF,TGTGCCAGCAGCGGGGGGACAGGATACAATCAGCCCCAGCATTTT
17,TRBJ1-3,TRBV6-8,TRBD1,NA,CATSGTGIGVSGNTIYF,TGTGCCACATCCGGGACAGGGATTGGGGTCTCTGGAAACACCATATATTTT
16,TRBJ1-5,TRBV6-8,TRBD1,NA,CASSEQDRVGNQPQHF,TGTGCCAGCAGTGAGCAGGACAGGGTTGGAAATCAGCCCCAGCATTTT
14,TRBJ2-7,TRBV7-1,NA,NA,CASSLVHRKYEQYF,TGTGCCAGCAGCTTGGTACACAGGAAATACGAGCAGTACTTC
15,TRBJ1-3,TRBV5-1,NA,once,CASSLGQDSGNTIYF,TGCGCCAGCAGCTTGGGACAGGACTCTGGAAACACCATATATTTT
14,TRBJ2-4,TRBV29-1,NA,few,CSAMRTGGENIQYF,TGCAGCGCTATGAGGACAGGAGGGGAAAACATTCAGTACTTC
15,TRBJ2-1,TRBV19,NA,NA,CASKLTGYYDNEQFF,TGTGCCAGTAAGTTGACAGGCTACTATGACAATGAGCAGTTCTTC
16,TRBJ1-1,TRBV19,TRBD1,once,CASSRAGGSTNTEAFF,TGTGCCAGTAGTAGGGCAGGGGGGTCAACGAACACTGAAGCTTTCTTT
15,TRBJ2-7,TRBV11-3,NA,NA,CASSLGAGTSYEQYF,TGTGCCAGCAGCTTAGGCGCGGGGACCTCCTACGAGCAGTACTTC
14,TRBJ2-7,TRBV19,NA,NA,CASATTSTGFEQYF,TGTGCCAGTGCCACCACCAGTACCGGGTTCGAGCAGTACTTC
16,TRBJ2-3,TRBV15,NA,large,CATSRDPSGRTDTQYF,TGTGCCACCAGCAGAGATCCCAGCGGGCGCACAGATACGCAGTATTTT
15,TRBJ2-2,TRBV11-3,NA,NA,CASSLVAGSAGELFF,TGTGCCAGCAGCTTAGTGGCCGGCTCGGCCGGGGAGCTGTTTTTT
14,TRBJ1-6,TRBV6-8,NA,NA,CASSYLQGGSPLHF,TGTGCCAGCAGTTACCTCCAGGGAGGATCACCCCTCCACTTT
14,TRBJ1-2,TRBV6-8,NA,NA,CAISPPGNPYGYTF,TGTGCCATCAGTCCCCCCGGCAACCCCTATGGCTACACCTTC
14,TRBJ1-1,TRBV30,NA,NA,CAWKESPAGTEAFF,TGTGCCTGGAAAGAGTCCCCAGCAGGGACTGAAGCTTTCTTT
13,TRBJ2-3,TRBV6-8,NA,NA,CASSGQMGDTQYF,TGTGCCAGCAGTGGACAGATGGGAGATACGCAGTATTTT
14,TRBJ1-2,TRBV6-8,TRBD1,NA,CASSSDQGGYGYTF,TGTGCCAGCAGTTCCGACCAGGGGGGCTATGGCTACACCTTC
19,TRBJ2-5,TRBV6-8,TRBD2,NA,CASSLRGTSGSIRQETQYF,TGTGCCAGCAGTCTACGAGGGACTAGCGGGTCGATCCGCCAAGAGACCCAGTACTTC